This T cell receptor beta chain was captured by sequencing in a study of CD8+CD57+ T cells in acquired aplastic anemia. Study results and caveats: In CD8+ cells, Simpson's diversity showed no significant difference between patients and controls.

TCR beta VDJ and CDR3 profiles were obtained from a genomic DNA template. TCRdb called the reads again in MiXCR, with one record for every CDR3 protein. The sample includes approximately 250,000 distinct CDR3 sequences, 82% seen only once; the top ten take roughly two fifths. The patients chosen for sequencing had shown expansion of CD8+CD57+ cells (detected by flow cytometry). Every one of the patients had aplastic anemia (severe, acquired). The CDR3 is 14 residues long. The V gene's germline CDR1 is SGHTA and CDR2 FQGTGA. Notes on this clonotype: Its target is unknown. The junction and the germline gene differ at one end; a read error may be behind it.

V gene TRBV7-3 combines with J gene TRBJ2-5; no clear D gene. The sequence was collected from a human donor with aplastic anemia. Material: sorted CD4+, CD8+, or CD8+CD57+ T cells (not recorded which) from PBMCs. The CDR3 here is CASSPGRAQDTQYF. The CDR3 coding sequence is TGTGCCAGCAGCCCTGGACGCGCCCAAGATACCCAGTATTTC. Variable domain in full (rest from reference TRBV7-3 and TRBJ2-5): GAGVSQTPSNKVTEKGKYVELRCDPISGHTALYWYRQSLGQGPEFLIYFQGTGAADDSGLPNDRFFAVRPEGSVSTLKIQRTERGDSAVYLCASSPGRAQDTQYFGPGTRLLVL.